Listed below are T cell receptor beta chains from one sample, sequenced in a study of Ad26.COV2.S vaccination and SARS-CoV-2 variants. The protocol was immunoSEQ multiplex PCR, while the TCRdb copy is restricted to in-frame clones and leaves out a portion. This sample has 350,000 to 400,000 clones, with about nine tenths found just once. The sample consisted of peripheral blood, taken in a trial of Ad26.COV2.S vaccine versus placebo. The source is a person aged 18 to 65 who received the Ad26.COV2.S COVID-19 vaccine or a placebo. Both conserved end residues are part of each CDR3. D genes are given only for firm matches. Rows give clone size only sometimes, using once, few, many, or a class for an expanded clone.

cdr3_nt: TGTGCCAGCGGCTTCGTCGCAGGGCTTCTCGTCGGGGAGCTGTTTTTT
cdr3_aa: CASGFVAGLLVGELFF
d_call: NA
j_call: TRBJ2-2
clone_size: NA
v_call: TRBV5-4

cdr3_nt: TGTGCCAGCAGCTACAACAGGGGTAGCTACACCTTC
cdr3_aa: CASSYNRGSYTF
d_call: TRBD1
j_call: TRBJ1-2
clone_size: NA
v_call: TRBV12-3/TRBV12-4

cdr3_nt: TGTGCCAGCCTCTTACAGGGGCCCTTGAGCACTGAAGCTTTCTTT
cdr3_aa: CASLLQGPLSTEAFF
d_call: TRBD1
j_call: TRBJ1-1
clone_size: NA
v_call: TRBV7-2

cdr3_nt: TGTGCCACCAGCAGGACGAGGCAGGGGCCCCTTTACGAGCAGTACTTC
cdr3_aa: CATSRTRQGPLYEQYF
d_call: NA
j_call: TRBJ2-7
clone_size: once
v_call: TRBV15

cdr3_nt: TGTGCCAGTAGTCCCGGGACAGGGGTCGAAGTAGCTTTCTTT
cdr3_aa: CASSPGTGVEVAFF
d_call: TRBD1
j_call: TRBJ1-1
clone_size: NA
v_call: TRBV19

cdr3_nt: TGTGCCAGCAGCTTGGCCAGGGGAGATACGCAGTATTTT
cdr3_aa: CASSLARGDTQYF
d_call: NA
j_call: TRBJ2-3
clone_size: once
v_call: TRBV7-9

cdr3_nt: TGTGCCAGCAGTTCCCTCGGGGTCCAAGATACGCAGTATTTT
cdr3_aa: CASSSLGVQDTQYF
d_call: NA
j_call: TRBJ2-3
clone_size: once
v_call: TRBV3-1/TRBV3-2

cdr3_nt: TGCGCCAGCAGCCAGCAGAGGGGACAATTGTACGAGCAGTACTTC
cdr3_aa: CASSQQRGQLYEQYF
d_call: NA
j_call: TRBJ2-7
clone_size: NA
v_call: TRBV4-1

cdr3_nt: TGTGCCAGCAGCTTACCCTTTCGGTATGGCTACACCTTC
cdr3_aa: CASSLPFRYGYTF
d_call: NA
j_call: TRBJ1-2
clone_size: NA
v_call: TRBV11-2

cdr3_nt: TGTGCCAGCAGTGATGTCCAGGCCGATGAGCAGTTCTTC
cdr3_aa: CASSDVQADEQFF
d_call: NA
j_call: TRBJ2-1
clone_size: NA
v_call: TRBV2

cdr3_nt: TGTGCCAGTAGCGTGGACAAGAGCTCCTACAATGAGCAGTTCTTC
cdr3_aa: CASSVDKSSYNEQFF
d_call: NA
j_call: TRBJ2-1
clone_size: NA
v_call: TRBV19

cdr3_nt: TGTGCCAGCAGCTTAGGCCAAGGTGGCTACACCTTC
cdr3_aa: CASSLGQGGYTF
d_call: NA
j_call: TRBJ1-2
clone_size: NA
v_call: TRBV13

cdr3_nt: TGTGCCAGCAGAGGAAGGACAGGGGCCGAAAAACTGTTTTTT
cdr3_aa: CASRGRTGAEKLFF
d_call: TRBD1
j_call: TRBJ1-4
clone_size: NA
v_call: TRBV6-5

cdr3_nt: TGTGCCACCAGCAGAACGCCGCAGGGGTCAGGGGGACTCTCCTATAATTCACCCCTCCACTTT
cdr3_aa: CATSRTPQGSGGLSYNSPLHF
d_call: TRBD1
j_call: TRBJ1-6
clone_size: NA
v_call: TRBV15

cdr3_nt: TGTGCCAGCAGTTACCAGCGGGGGGCCTACGAGCAGTACTTC
cdr3_aa: CASSYQRGAYEQYF
d_call: TRBD2
j_call: TRBJ2-7
clone_size: NA
v_call: TRBV6-5

cdr3_nt: TGCAGCGTTGAGACCGAGCAGTTCTTC
cdr3_aa: CSVETEQFF
d_call: NA
j_call: TRBJ2-1
clone_size: NA
v_call: TRBV29-1

cdr3_nt: TGTGCCAGCAGTGAATCGGGGGAGGGCTACACCTTC
cdr3_aa: CASSESGEGYTF
d_call: NA
j_call: TRBJ1-2
clone_size: NA
v_call: TRBV6-1

cdr3_nt: TGTGCCAGCAGCTGGAAAGCGGGGGGGCATCGGGATGAGCAGTTCTTC
cdr3_aa: CASSWKAGGHRDEQFF
d_call: TRBD2
j_call: TRBJ2-1
clone_size: NA
v_call: TRBV5-6

cdr3_nt: TGTGCCAGCAGCTTAGCTTATACCTCCGAGCAGTACTTC
cdr3_aa: CASSLAYTSEQYF
d_call: NA
j_call: TRBJ2-7
clone_size: NA
v_call: TRBV7-8

cdr3_nt: TGTGCCAGCAGCGGTACTAGCGGGGGTAGCACAGATACGCAGTATTTT
cdr3_aa: CASSGTSGGSTDTQYF
d_call: TRBD2
j_call: TRBJ2-3
clone_size: NA
v_call: TRBV5-6

cdr3_nt: TGCGCCAGCAGTGAGTTCTTGGACAGGGCTAATGGCTACACCTTC
cdr3_aa: CASSEFLDRANGYTF
d_call: TRBD1
j_call: TRBJ1-2
clone_size: NA
v_call: TRBV10-1

cdr3_nt: TGTGCCAGCAACACAGGAGCCAACTATGGCTACACCTTC
cdr3_aa: CASNTGANYGYTF
d_call: NA
j_call: TRBJ1-2
clone_size: few
v_call: TRBV2

cdr3_nt: TGTGCCATCAGTGAGTCGACGGAGGATGGCTACACCTTC
cdr3_aa: CAISESTEDGYTF
d_call: NA
j_call: TRBJ1-2
clone_size: NA
v_call: TRBV10-3

cdr3_nt: TGTGCCACCAGCACTCTCAGAACGACAGGGGACAATCAGCCCCAGCATTTT
cdr3_aa: CATSTLRTTGDNQPQHF
d_call: TRBD1
j_call: TRBJ1-5
clone_size: NA
v_call: TRBV15

cdr3_nt: TGCGCCAGCAGCTTAGGGCAGGGGGCGCGTACTGAAGCTTTCTTT
cdr3_aa: CASSLGQGARTEAFF
d_call: TRBD1
j_call: TRBJ1-1
clone_size: NA
v_call: TRBV5-1

cdr3_nt: TGTGCCAGCAGCCAAGTTTTCCTAGCAGCACAGGATACGCAGTATTTT
cdr3_aa: CASSQVFLAAQDTQYF
d_call: NA
j_call: TRBJ2-3
clone_size: NA
v_call: TRBV4-2

cdr3_nt: TGTGCCAGTAGTGAAGTCAGGGTTCAGCCCCAGCATTTT
cdr3_aa: CASSEVRVQPQHF
d_call: NA
j_call: TRBJ1-5
clone_size: NA
v_call: TRBV19

cdr3_nt: TGCGCCAGCAGCTTGGAGGGTTCTTCGGGGAATGAGCAGTTCTTC
cdr3_aa: CASSLEGSSGNEQFF
d_call: NA
j_call: TRBJ2-1
clone_size: NA
v_call: TRBV5-1

cdr3_nt: TGTGCCATCAGTGACGGGGGACCCTCCTACGAGCAGTACTTC
cdr3_aa: CAISDGGPSYEQYF
d_call: NA
j_call: TRBJ2-7
clone_size: NA
v_call: TRBV10-3

cdr3_nt: TGTGCCAGCACCCCGGGACCTAACTATGGCTACACCTTC
cdr3_aa: CASTPGPNYGYTF
d_call: NA
j_call: TRBJ1-2
clone_size: few
v_call: TRBV5-4

cdr3_nt: TGTGCTAGTGGTTTGAGCGGGGGTTACAATGAGCAGTTCTTC
cdr3_aa: CASGLSGGYNEQFF
d_call: TRBD2
j_call: TRBJ2-1
clone_size: NA
v_call: TRBV12-5

cdr3_nt: TGTGCCTGGAGCAACAGGGTAGAGCGTGAACTGTTTTTT
cdr3_aa: CAWSNRVERELFF
d_call: NA
j_call: TRBJ1-4
clone_size: NA
v_call: TRBV30

cdr3_nt: TGTGCCAGCAGACAAGACAGTGCAACTAATGAAAAACTGTTTTTT
cdr3_aa: CASRQDSATNEKLFF
d_call: NA
j_call: TRBJ1-4
clone_size: NA
v_call: TRBV28

cdr3_nt: TGTGCCAGCAGCTTAGATAGGGAGACAGGGGGCCACGAGCAGTACTTC
cdr3_aa: CASSLDRETGGHEQYF
d_call: TRBD1
j_call: TRBJ2-7
clone_size: NA
v_call: TRBV11-2

cdr3_nt: TGCGCCAGCAGTATGAACACTGAAGCTTTCTTT
cdr3_aa: CASSMNTEAFF
d_call: NA
j_call: TRBJ1-1
clone_size: NA
v_call: TRBV23-1

cdr3_nt: TGTGCCAGCAGTGACATGGCAGAGAACACCGGGGAGCTGTTTTTT
cdr3_aa: CASSDMAENTGELFF
d_call: NA
j_call: TRBJ2-2
clone_size: NA
v_call: TRBV6-4

cdr3_nt: TGTGCCAGCAGCTTAGTAGCCACAGGGGGTTTTACTGAAGCTTTCTTT
cdr3_aa: CASSLVATGGFTEAFF
d_call: TRBD1
j_call: TRBJ1-1
clone_size: NA
v_call: TRBV7-2

cdr3_nt: TGCGCCAGCAGCCTGCGAAATTCACCCCTCCACTTT
cdr3_aa: CASSLRNSPLHF
d_call: NA
j_call: TRBJ1-6
clone_size: few
v_call: TRBV4-1

cdr3_nt: TGTGCCAGCAGCCGTCGGGACAGCAATCAGCCCCAGCATTTT
cdr3_aa: CASSRRDSNQPQHF
d_call: NA
j_call: TRBJ1-5
clone_size: NA
v_call: TRBV13

cdr3_nt: TGTGCCAGCAGCGAGACAGTTCAAGAGACCCCCCAGTACTTC
cdr3_aa: CASSETVQETPQYF
d_call: NA
j_call: TRBJ2-5
clone_size: NA
v_call: TRBV5-4

cdr3_nt: TGTGCCAGCAGCCGGACAGGGAACACCGGGGAGCTGTTTTTT
cdr3_aa: CASSRTGNTGELFF
d_call: TRBD1
j_call: TRBJ2-2
clone_size: NA
v_call: TRBV5-4

cdr3_nt: TGTGCCAGCAGTTTTGGGAGCCCCTACGAGCAGTACTTC
cdr3_aa: CASSFGSPYEQYF
d_call: NA
j_call: TRBJ2-7
clone_size: once
v_call: TRBV12-3/TRBV12-4

cdr3_nt: TGCGCCAGCAGTCAAGGCGGGACACTAACTTCTAACTATGGCTACACCTTC
cdr3_aa: CASSQGGTLTSNYGYTF
d_call: NA
j_call: TRBJ1-2
clone_size: NA
v_call: TRBV23-1

cdr3_nt: TGCGCCAGCTCAGAGAGCGGCTCAGATACGCAGTATTTT
cdr3_aa: CASSESGSDTQYF
d_call: NA
j_call: TRBJ2-3
clone_size: NA
v_call: TRBV10-1

cdr3_nt: TGTGCCAGCTCACCTCAACAGGGTGGCGGATATCGCGAGCAGTACTTC
cdr3_aa: CASSPQQGGGYREQYF
d_call: NA
j_call: TRBJ2-7
clone_size: NA
v_call: TRBV18

cdr3_nt: TGTGCCAGCAGCCGCCCGGGGCAGCCCCAGCATTTT
cdr3_aa: CASSRPGQPQHF
d_call: NA
j_call: TRBJ1-5
clone_size: NA
v_call: TRBV7-9

cdr3_nt: TGTGCCAGCAGCTTAGCTTTCGGGGGGTACAATGAGCAGTTCTTC
cdr3_aa: CASSLAFGGYNEQFF
d_call: TRBD2
j_call: TRBJ2-1
clone_size: many
v_call: TRBV11-2

cdr3_nt: TGCGCCAGCAGTGAGCGGCACAGGGTTGCCCTCTCTGGGGCCAACGTCCTGACTTTC
cdr3_aa: CASSERHRVALSGANVLTF
d_call: NA
j_call: TRBJ2-6
clone_size: NA
v_call: TRBV10-2

cdr3_nt: TGTGCCATCACACCTAGGGAGGGTACAGGCTACGAGCAGTACTTC
cdr3_aa: CAITPREGTGYEQYF
d_call: TRBD2
j_call: TRBJ2-7
clone_size: NA
v_call: TRBV10-3

cdr3_nt: TGTGCCAGCAGCTTATCAGGGGAAGGGAACACCATATATTTT
cdr3_aa: CASSLSGEGNTIYF
d_call: NA
j_call: TRBJ1-3
clone_size: NA
v_call: TRBV7-2

cdr3_nt: TGTGCCAGCAGCCCTGGGGTCCGCCTGCCCCTCCACTTT
cdr3_aa: CASSPGVRLPLHF
d_call: NA
j_call: TRBJ1-6
clone_size: NA
v_call: TRBV12-3/TRBV12-4

cdr3_nt: TGTGCCAGCAGCTTTCCAGGGAACTACGAGCAGTACTTC
cdr3_aa: CASSFPGNYEQYF
d_call: NA
j_call: TRBJ2-7
clone_size: NA
v_call: TRBV7-8

cdr3_nt: TGCGCCAGCAGCTTTGGGTGGCGGGGGGACAATGAGCAGTTCTTC
cdr3_aa: CASSFGWRGDNEQFF
d_call: TRBD2
j_call: TRBJ2-1
clone_size: NA
v_call: TRBV5-1

cdr3_nt: TGTGCCAGCAGAACGTTTGAGGCGGGGGGAATCTTC
cdr3_aa: CASRTFEAGGIF
d_call: NA
j_call: TRBJ1-2
clone_size: NA
v_call: TRBV6-6

cdr3_nt: TGTGCCAGCAGCTGGGGGGGCGCAACTAATGAAAAACTGTTTTTT
cdr3_aa: CASSWGGATNEKLFF
d_call: NA
j_call: TRBJ1-4
clone_size: NA
v_call: TRBV5-5

cdr3_nt: TGTGCCAGCAGCTTAGTGGCGGGGGATACCTCCTACAATGAGCAGTTCTTC
cdr3_aa: CASSLVAGDTSYNEQFF
d_call: TRBD2
j_call: TRBJ2-1
clone_size: NA
v_call: TRBV7-2

cdr3_nt: TGCGCCAGCAGTACAGACAGGGGGGGGACTGAAGCTTTCTTT
cdr3_aa: CASSTDRGGTEAFF
d_call: TRBD1
j_call: TRBJ1-1
clone_size: NA
v_call: TRBV10-2

cdr3_nt: TGTGCCACCAGCAGTACTAATAGGACAGGGGACACCGGGGAGCTGTTTTTT
cdr3_aa: CATSSTNRTGDTGELFF
d_call: TRBD1
j_call: TRBJ2-2
clone_size: NA
v_call: TRBV15

cdr3_nt: TGTGCCAGCAGCCCCACCCGGCTAGCGGGGGGGGAACAGTTCTTC
cdr3_aa: CASSPTRLAGGEQFF
d_call: TRBD2
j_call: TRBJ2-1
clone_size: NA
v_call: TRBV11-2

cdr3_nt: TGTGCCAGTAGTATTGCTAGCGGGGACACAGATACGCAGTATTTT
cdr3_aa: CASSIASGDTDTQYF
d_call: TRBD2
j_call: TRBJ2-3
clone_size: NA
v_call: TRBV19